A selection of T cell receptor beta chains follows, all from one sample in a study of shared clonotypes between healthy human individuals. Assay: immunoSEQ multiplex PCR; the TCRdb copy retains only in-frame clones and omits some. Among about 2,200,000 clones listed, 85% to 95% were seen once. Input material: naive CD8+ T cells from PBMCs. The receptors come from a man between 18 and 29 years old in good health. Some clones in this sample may be carry-over from other donors' samples. Both conserved end residues are part of each CDR3. The order of the fields is CDR3 protein, CDR3 DNA, D gene, J gene, clone size, V gene. The D gene is left open where the match is weak. Size is omitted from some rows. Given values are once, few, many or a class for expanded clones.

CASSQDYYNEQFF | TGTGCCAGCAGCCAAGACTACTACAATGAGCAGTTCTTC | . | TRBJ2-1 | . | TRBV14
CASSFPINSGRARYNEQFF | TGTGCCAGCAGCTTCCCTATCAATAGCGGGAGGGCCCGGTACAATGAGCAGTTCTTC | TRBD2 | TRBJ2-1 | . | TRBV7-9
CASSPGPYLNTEAFF | TGTGCCAGCAGCCCTGGACCGTATTTGAACACTGAAGCTTTCTTT | . | TRBJ1-1 | . | TRBV7-2
CASSPRVGILYEQYF | TGTGCCAGCAGCCCGAGGGTTGGGATACTCTACGAGCAGTACTTC | . | TRBJ2-7 | . | TRBV7-2
CASSSRQSGGTDTQYF | TGCGCCAGCAGCTCCCGACAGAGCGGGGGAACAGATACGCAGTATTTT | TRBD2 | TRBJ2-3 | once | TRBV5-1
CASSMDGTRAHNEQFF | TGTGCCAGCAGCATGGATGGGACTAGAGCCCACAATGAGCAGTTCTTC | TRBD2 | TRBJ2-1 | . | TRBV7-8
CASMATSLGNEQFF | TGTGCCAGTATGGCGACTAGTCTAGGCAATGAGCAGTTCTTC | . | TRBJ2-1 | . | TRBV19
CASSVGTSGASYNEQFF | TGTGCCAGCAGCGTCGGGACTAGCGGGGCCTCCTACAATGAGCAGTTCTTC | TRBD2 | TRBJ2-1 | . | TRBV9
CASSLAGSSYEQYF | TGTGCCAGCAGCTTAGCGGGGAGCTCCTACGAGCAGTACTTC | TRBD2 | TRBJ2-7 | . | TRBV9
CASSLSTSSGRRKTQYF | TGTGCCAGCAGTTTATCGACTTCTAGCGGGAGGAGAAAGACCCAGTACTTC | TRBD2 | TRBJ2-5 | . | TRBV27
CASSQETGYTDTQYF | TGCGCCAGCAGCCAAGAAACAGGGTATACAGATACGCAGTATTTT | . | TRBJ2-3 | . | TRBV4-3
CASSLGQNYGYTF | TGTGCCAGCAGTTTAGGCCAGAACTATGGCTACACCTTC | . | TRBJ1-2 | . | TRBV27
CASSVRDGRYYGYTF | TGTGCCAGCAGTGTCCGGGACGGGAGATACTATGGCTACACCTTC | . | TRBJ1-2 | . | TRBV27
CASSQGTGGHFEQFF | TGTGCCAGCAGCCAAGGGACAGGGGGACACTTTGAGCAGTTCTTC | TRBD1 | TRBJ2-1 | once | TRBV4-2
CASSEGDRYEQYF | TGTGCCAGCAGCGAGGGAGACAGGTACGAGCAGTACTTC | . | TRBJ2-7 | . | TRBV9
CASSPRPGLMFYEQYF | TGTGCCAGCAGTCCTCGGCCGGGACTGATGTTCTACGAGCAGTACTTC | . | TRBJ2-7 | . | TRBV27
CASSPGLASSYEQYF | TGTGCCAGCAGTCCGGGACTAGCAAGCTCCTACGAGCAGTACTTC | TRBD2 | TRBJ2-7 | . | TRBV27
CASSVGGGAEAFF | TGTGCCAGCAGCGTCGGGGGAGGGGCTGAAGCTTTCTTT | . | TRBJ1-1 | . | TRBV7-8
CASSIPDLGGELFF | TGTGCCAGTAGTATCCCTGACTTGGGCGGGGAGCTGTTTTTT | . | TRBJ2-2 | few | TRBV19
CASSFPRTGGRLGELFF | TGTGCCAGCAGTTTCCCGAGGACAGGGGGCAGACTTGGGGAGCTGTTTTTT | TRBD1 | TRBJ2-2 | once | TRBV28
CASSSGLLGTEAFF | TGTGCCAGCAGCTCGGGCCTTTTGGGGACTGAAGCTTTCTTT | . | TRBJ1-1 | once | TRBV7-9
CASSPSEYEQYF | TGTGCCAGCTCACCATCGGAATACGAGCAGTACTTC | . | TRBJ2-7 | . | TRBV18
CASSGGGRTGNTIYF | TGTGCCAGCAGCGGGGGAGGGAGAACTGGAAACACCATATATTTT | . | TRBJ1-3 | . | TRBV9
CASSTRLADLYEQYF | TGTGCCAGTAGTACCCGACTAGCGGATCTCTACGAGCAGTACTTC | TRBD2 | TRBJ2-7 | . | TRBV19
CASSLARTSGYNEQFF | TGTGCCAGCAGCTTAGCTAGGACTAGCGGCTACAATGAGCAGTTCTTC | TRBD2 | TRBJ2-1 | . | TRBV7-9